Following are 5 T cell receptor beta chains from one sample sequenced in a study of blood T cell repertoires in COVID-19. This table comes from immunoSEQ multiplex PCR, and its TCRdb copy is limited to in-frame clones, with some not included. Of around 500,000 clones listed, about 88% were seen once; the top ten hold around 7.9%. Sequences were obtained from PBMCs or T cells enriched from blood (not recorded which). Receptor source: a woman aged 55-75 years who had recovered from COVID-19.

The chain combines TRBV7-8 with TRBJ1-4; weak D call: TRBD1 (5 bases). V was cut by 9 bases and J by 8 bases, with 19 bases left in between. Per the germline V gene, CDR1 is SGHVS and CDR2 is FQNEAQ. The CDR3 loop spans 14 amino acids. The chain's CDR3 is CASSTGGLGEKLFF. The CDR3 DNA is TGTGCCAGTAGCACGGGGGGGTTAGGAGAAAAACTGTTTTTT. Using reference TRBV7-8 and TRBJ1-4 for the parts outside the CDR3, the full variable domain is GAGVSQSPRYKVAKRGQDVALRCDPISGHVSLFWYQQALGQGPEFLTYFQNEAQLDKSGLPSDRFFAERPEGSVSTLKIQRTQQEDSAVYLCASSTGGLGEKLFFGSGTQLSVL.

In this sample, this clone turned up a few times. The chain joins TRBV7-6 to TRBJ1-6, with D possibly matching TRBD1 (5 bases). Germline lookup yields CDR1 SGHVS and CDR2 FNYEAQ. V lost 5 bases, J lost 7 bases, and 12 bases lay in between. The CDR3 spans 14 residues. CDR3 in DNA: TGTGCCAGCAGCGTCACGGGGGGGAATTCACCCCTCCACTTT. Residues: CASSVTGGNSPLHF.

This chain uses TRBV5-4 with TRBJ2-1, with D uncertain. CDR1 is SGHNT, CDR2 YYREEE, per germline (reference sequence). Deletions cut 5 bases from V and 9 bases from J, with 21 bases between. The CDR3 has 15 residues. This CDR3 reads CASSSGVRVAGEQFF. CDR3 nucleotides: TGTGCCAGCAGTTCTGGTGTACGCGTAGCCGGTGAGCAGTTCTTC.

The chain has TRBV7-6 and TRBJ2-7; D is possibly TRBD1 (6 bases). Trimming removed 2 bases at V and 5 bases at J, with 16 bases between. CDR3 length: 15 amino acids. CDR1 and CDR2 from the germline V gene are SGHVS and FNYEAQ. The CDR3 region is CASSLSPRGTNEQYF. CDR3 bases: TGTGCCAGCAGCTTAAGCCCCAGGGGAACTAACGAGCAGTACTTC.

The rearrangement joins TRBV12-3 or TRBV12-4 to TRBJ1-2; D is possibly TRBD1 (5 bases). V lost 3 bases to trimming and J lost 6 bases, with 11 bases between them. This CDR3 has 13 residues. The CDR3 loop reads CASSFIQGDGYTF. The CDR3 DNA is TGTGCCAGCAGTTTCATACAAGGGGATGGCTACACCTTC.